These T cell receptor beta chains were read from a single sample in a study of T cell responses to AZD1222 COVID-19 vaccine. The repertoire was sequenced with immunoSEQ multiplex PCR; TCRdb's copy has only in-frame clones and lacks some. The sample comprises roughly 87,000 clones, around nine tenths of which are singletons, and 6.9% rests with the top ten. Sequenced here: peripheral blood, sampled 28 days after the second AZD1222 dose. These receptors all come from an adult who received the AZD1222 COVID-19 vaccine. Both conserved end residues are trimmed from each CDR3. Each record gives: CDR3 length, J gene, V gene, CDR3 protein.

>12|TRBJ2-2|TRBV4-3
ASSAGFGTGELF
>12|TRBJ1-2|TRBV6-5
ASSYEGAGVGYT
>13|TRBJ2-1|TRBV4-1
ASSPRFISYNEQF
>14|TRBJ1-4|TRBV4-2
ASSHESTGLGEKLF
>13|TRBJ2-5|TRBV5-1
ASSASSGTQETQY
>13|TRBJ2-5|TRBV2
ASSGDRAGRETQY
>15|TRBJ1-3|TRBV2
ASSDPKSASSGNTIY
>13|TRBJ1-5|TRBV5-1
ASSLAGTANQPQH
>14|TRBJ2-5|TRBV6-2/TRBV6-3
ASSSPTGVFTETQY
>11|TRBJ1-1|TRBV27
ASSEVMNTEAF
>9|TRBJ2-7|TRBV10-2
ASKRSREQY
>13|TRBJ1-5|TRBV15
ATSRDANHNQPQH
>13|TRBJ2-1|TRBV28
ASRATTSSYNEQF
>9|TRBJ1-2|TRBV12-3/TRBV12-4
ASGANYGYT
>12|TRBJ1-1|TRBV6-5
ASSYSDSNTEAF
>14|TRBJ1-2|TRBV5-1
ASSLNKGQSPLGYT
>13|TRBJ2-5|TRBV7-7
ASSLGGREFETQY
>14|TRBJ2-5|TRBV3-1/TRBV3-2
ASSLKPGSEQETQY
>15|TRBJ1-2|TRBV27
ASSPRSLISSNYGYT
>16|TRBJ2-2|TRBV27
ASSKGTSGRAGTGELF
>13|TRBJ2-1|TRBV6-1
ASSEAGGSYNEQF
>12|TRBJ2-7|TRBV15
ATSRGRGSYEQY
>13|TRBJ1-2|TRBV5-4
ASSVQGAGDYGYT
>10|TRBJ2-7|TRBV7-2
ASSLTPAEQY
>14|TRBJ2-7|TRBV6-5
ASSYSTGQGAYEQY
>9|TRBJ1-1|TRBV2
ASSVFEGAF
>12|TRBJ1-1|TRBV14
ASSQPPEDTEAF
>10|TRBJ1-1|TRBV4-1
ASSQVEGEAF
>12|TRBJ2-5|TRBV3-1/TRBV3-2
ASSQSGPRETQY
>13|TRBJ1-1|TRBV4-1
ASSPHRVMNTEAF
>13|TRBJ2-7|TRBV11-3
ASSPLGGVTYEQY
>12|TRBJ2-4|TRBV19
ASSNPGEKNIQY
>14|TRBJ1-1|TRBV14
ASSQDPGGMNTEAF
>12|TRBJ1-2|TRBV2
ASSERGFYYGYT
>11|TRBJ2-3|TRBV24-1
ATNQGVTDTQY
>12|TRBJ1-5|TRBV2
ASSEVGPSQPQH
>13|TRBJ2-1|TRBV6-1
ASSETPGGNDEQF
>11|TRBJ1-5|TRBV19
ASSMGSNQPQH
>13|TRBJ2-1|TRBV4-1
ASSQAAGVLNEQF
>10|TRBJ1-1|TRBV29-1
SVDTGFTEAF
>12|TRBJ2-7|TRBV27
ASSLSPASYEQY
>12|TRBJ2-7|TRBV27
ASSFLEGGREQY
>11|TRBJ1-2|TRBV6-6
ASNRDINYGYT
>14|TRBJ2-1|TRBV5-3
ARSPSRLADYNEQF
>12|TRBJ1-2|TRBV5-8
ASSFGTGFLEDT
>13|TRBJ1-5|TRBV7-2
ASSFLVGSNQPQH
>13|TRBJ1-5|TRBV5-5
ASSLVGTGGQPQH
>14|TRBJ1-3|TRBV28
ASSLQRHFDGNTIY
>11|TRBJ2-7|TRBV6-4
ARGRGRRYEQY
>9|TRBJ2-7|TRBV30
AWNRGYEQY
>11|TRBJ1-1|TRBV25-1
ATRTVMNTEAF
>12|TRBJ1-2|TRBV7-2
ASSLLSLVGGYT
>13|TRBJ1-5|TRBV6-5
ASSYSQGASQPQH
>9|TRBJ2-7|TRBV20-1
SATVTYEQY
>12|TRBJ1-5|TRBV27
ASRPWGSNQPQH